This TCR beta chain originates from a study of vaccination and CD4 T cells after COVID-19. The CDR3 extends over 16 amino acids. V lost 0 bases and J 1 base, leaving 10 bases between the germline ends. Germline V gene sequence: CDR1 LGHNA, CDR2 YSLEER. Treatment in this sample: approximately 10-day PBMC culture with coronavirus spike peptide pools or control peptides (ViraFEST assay). For this clonotype: Its matching antigen is unknown.

Sequenced with the Oncomine TCR Beta short-read assay was DNA taken from cultured CD4+ T cells. TCRdb re-derived calls from the PCR reads in MiXCR, one entry per CDR3 protein. This sample has over 15,000 distinct CDR3 sequences, with 73% found just once. The clonotype was recovered from a human donor who had recovered from COVID-19. Sequencing input: CD4+ T cells from blood, cultured in vitro. The V call is TRBV4-3, the J call TRBJ1-3; D is possibly TRBD1 (5 bases). The CDR3 spells CASSQDGAGSGNTIYF. DNA for the CDR3: TGCGCCAGCAGCCAAGACGGGGCAGGGTCTGGAAACACCATATATTTT.